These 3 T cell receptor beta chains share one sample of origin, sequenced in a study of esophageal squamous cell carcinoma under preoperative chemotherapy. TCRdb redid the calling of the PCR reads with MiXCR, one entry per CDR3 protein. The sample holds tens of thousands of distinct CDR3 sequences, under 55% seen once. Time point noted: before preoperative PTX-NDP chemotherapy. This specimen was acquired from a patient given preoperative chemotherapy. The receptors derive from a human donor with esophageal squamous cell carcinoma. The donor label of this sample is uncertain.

The CDR3, as DNA: TGTGCCAGCGGGGAGGGCACAGGGGAGCAGTATTTT. It is translated as CASGEGTGEQYF. The rearrangement joins TRBV6-2 or TRBV6-3 to TRBJ2-3; D may match TRBD1 or TRBD2 (7 bases each). The germline V and J ends were trimmed by 8 bases and 11 bases, with 17 bases remaining between them. The germline V gene has CDR1 MNHEY and CDR2 SVGEGT. The CDR3 loop spans 12 amino acids.

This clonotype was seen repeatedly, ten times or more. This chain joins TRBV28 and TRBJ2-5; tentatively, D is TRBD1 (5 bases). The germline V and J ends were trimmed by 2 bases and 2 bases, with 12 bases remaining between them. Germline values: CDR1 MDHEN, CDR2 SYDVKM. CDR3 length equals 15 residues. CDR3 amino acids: CASSLRTTRQETQYF. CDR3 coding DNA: TGTGCCAGCAGTTTAAGGACAACCCGACAAGAGACCCAGTACTTC.

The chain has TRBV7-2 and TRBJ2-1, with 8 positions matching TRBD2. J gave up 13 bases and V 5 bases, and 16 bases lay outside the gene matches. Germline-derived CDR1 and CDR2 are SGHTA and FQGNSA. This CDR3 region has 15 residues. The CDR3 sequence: CASSTSGIAKNIQFF. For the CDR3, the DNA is TGTGCCAGCAGCACTAGCGGAATAGCCAAAAACATTCAGTTCTTC.